These 14 T cell receptor beta chains were sequenced from one sample in a study of identical twins. TCRdb ran MiXCR on the 5' RACE reads and lists one entry per CDR3 protein. The profile shows about 500,000 distinct CDR3 sequences, 14% of them singletons. The same specimen was also included in a second study, on yellow fever vaccine responses in identical twins.

The sequenced material came from CD4+ T cells sorted from blood. The receptor set was obtained from a woman aged 18-29 years in good health.

This clonotype was detected only a few times. The chain joins TRBV7-3 to TRBJ2-7; D assignment may be TRBD1 or TRBD2 (5 bases each). The CDR3 is 14 amino acids. Between the trimmed V and J ends, which lost 3 bases and 6 bases, there was a span of 15 bases. Looked up from germline, CDR1 is SGHTA and CDR2 is FQGTGA. In DNA, the CDR3 is TGTGCCAGCAGCTTCTCGACAGTTGGGAGCGAGCAGTACTTC. This encodes CASSFSTVGSEQYF.

The V gene is TRBV7-3, the J gene TRBJ2-5; D unclear. This CDR3 comprises 12 residues. Germline V CDR1 and CDR2: SGHTA, FQGTGA. V was shortened by 5 bases and J by 9 bases, with 13 bases between the two germline ends. CDR3 nucleotides: TGTGCCAGCAGCCTCGAGACCGGTCCCCAGTACTTC. This translates into CASSLETGPQYF. The whole variable domain, filled in from reference TRBV7-3 and TRBJ2-5, reads GAGVSQTPSNKVTEKGKYVELRCDPISGHTALYWYRQSLGQGPEFLIYFQGTGAADDSGLPNDRFFAVRPEGSVSTLKIQRTERGDSAVYLCASSLETGPQYFGPGTRLLVL.

This clonotype was observed many times. This chain joins TRBV29-1 and TRBJ2-1; a possible D gene is TRBD1 (6 bases). Per germline, CDR1 SQVTM and CDR2 ANQGSEA. The CDR3 runs to 14 residues. Trimming took 1 base from V and 6 from J, leaving 13 bases between them. The CDR3 spells CSVEGQGRINEQFF. The CDR3 region has the DNA TGCAGCGTTGAAGGTCAGGGGCGCATCAATGAGCAGTTCTTC.

Many counts were recorded for this clonotype. The J gene is TRBJ2-1, the V gene TRBV18; 8 nucleotides match TRBD1. J lost 3 bases, V lost 2 bases, and 3 bases had no gene match. This CDR3 is built from 15 residues. The germline V gene has CDR1 KGHSH and CDR2 LQKENI. CDR3 DNA: TGTGCCAGCTCACCAGGGACAGGAAACTACAATGAGCAGTTCTTC. Translation: CASSPGTGNYNEQFF.

This clonotype was found many times. The rearrangement uses TRBV12-3 or TRBV12-4 and TRBJ2-3; tentatively, D is TRBD2 (5 bases). CDR3 length: 16 amino acids. V was pared by 5 bases and J by 0 bases, with 15 bases between. Here the CDR3 DNA reads TGTGCCAGCAGTCCCGCCCGGGGAACTAGCACAGATACGCAGTATTTT. It translates to CASSPARGTSTDTQYF.

CDR3 in amino acids: CASSQYLSNEQFF. For the CDR3, the DNA is TGTGCCAGCTCACAATATTTGAGCAATGAGCAGTTCTTC. V and J are TRBV18 and TRBJ2-1; D is ambiguous. Trimming stripped 4 bases from V and 6 bases from J, with 10 bases between. This CDR3 is 13 amino acids long. Per the germline V gene, CDR1 is KGHSH and CDR2 is LQKENI.

This clonotype was detected only a few times. This chain connects TRBV10-3 to TRBJ2-2; D gene uncertain. The V end was cut by 0 bases, the J end by 4 bases, with 9 bases between. Germline V lookup: CDR1 ENHRY, CDR2 SYGVKD. This CDR3 contains 15 residues. Here the CDR3 reads CAISESLAVTGELFF. The CDR3 bases are TGTGCCATCAGTGAGTCGTTGGCAGTCACCGGGGAGCTGTTTTTT.

This clonotype has only a few counts. The V and J genes are TRBV6-1 and TRBJ2-1, with D unresolved. The CDR3 has 11 amino acids. Trimming removed 5 bases from V and 9 bases from J, with 8 bases in between. Germline V gives CDR1 MNHNS, CDR2 SASEGT. DNA of the CDR3: TGTGCCAGCAGTCCCTCCTTTGAGCAGTTCTTC. This encodes CASSPSFEQFF.

V is TRBV27 and J is TRBJ2-1; 10 bases fit TRBD2. This CDR3 region has 15 residues. In germline, CDR1 is MNHEY, CDR2 SMNVEV (reference sequence). Trimming removed 4 bases from V and 7 bases from J; junction bases left unmatched: 7. This CDR3 is CASSYERGGQNEQFF. CDR3 DNA sequence: TGTGCCAGCAGTTATGAGCGGGGGGGCCAAAATGAGCAGTTCTTC.

The table lists this clonotype with a few counts. The chain carries TRBV7-2 and TRBJ2-1; TRBD1 might be the D (6 bases). The CDR3 totals 15 residues. Looked up from germline, CDR1 is SGHTA and CDR2 is FQGNSA. V lost 5 bases and J lost 7, with 18 bases in between. In DNA form, the CDR3 reads TGTGCCAGCAGCCCCCGACAGGTCCCAGGGAATGAGCAGTTCTTC. Its translation is CASSPRQVPGNEQFF.

The table lists this clonotype with a few counts. V gene TRBV28 combines with J gene TRBJ2-1, with no clear D. The CDR3 is made up of 14 amino acids. The V end lost 6 bases, the J end lost 5 bases, and 14 bases lay between the germline ends. The germline V gene encodes CDR1 MDHEN and CDR2 SYDVKM. This CDR3 is CASSPFFLHNEQFF. In DNA form, the CDR3 reads TGTGCCAGCAGCCCATTTTTCCTACACAATGAGCAGTTCTTC.

This clonotype was counted many times. The genes are TRBV12-3 or TRBV12-4 and TRBJ2-7, with a weak D call TRBD1 (5 bases). With 3 bases removed from V and 2 bases from J, the gap between germline ends came to 8 bases. This CDR3 is built from 13 residues. The CDR3 nucleotides read TGTGCCAGCAGTTTTCAGACAGCCTACGAGCAGTACTTC. This translates into CASSFQTAYEQYF.

The chain carries TRBV6-5 and TRBJ2-2, with D unclear. The V gene lost 2 bases and the J gene lost 3 bases, with 10 bases spanning the gap. Germline assignment: CDR1 MNHEY and CDR2 SVGAGI. The CDR3 is 15 amino acids. The chain's CDR3 is CASSYKGIYTGELFF. CDR3 in DNA: TGTGCCAGCAGTTACAAGGGAATTTACACCGGGGAGCTGTTTTTT.

At least ten counts were recorded for this clonotype. The CDR3 region has the DNA TGTGCCAGCAGCTTATCAGGCAATGAAAAACTGTTTTTT. Translation gives CASSLSGNEKLFF. The chain employs TRBV7-2 and TRBJ1-4; D call uncertain. V was trimmed by 2 bases and J by 5 bases, leaving 6 bases between them. From germline, CDR1 is SGHTA and CDR2 FQGNSA. This CDR3 has 13 residues.